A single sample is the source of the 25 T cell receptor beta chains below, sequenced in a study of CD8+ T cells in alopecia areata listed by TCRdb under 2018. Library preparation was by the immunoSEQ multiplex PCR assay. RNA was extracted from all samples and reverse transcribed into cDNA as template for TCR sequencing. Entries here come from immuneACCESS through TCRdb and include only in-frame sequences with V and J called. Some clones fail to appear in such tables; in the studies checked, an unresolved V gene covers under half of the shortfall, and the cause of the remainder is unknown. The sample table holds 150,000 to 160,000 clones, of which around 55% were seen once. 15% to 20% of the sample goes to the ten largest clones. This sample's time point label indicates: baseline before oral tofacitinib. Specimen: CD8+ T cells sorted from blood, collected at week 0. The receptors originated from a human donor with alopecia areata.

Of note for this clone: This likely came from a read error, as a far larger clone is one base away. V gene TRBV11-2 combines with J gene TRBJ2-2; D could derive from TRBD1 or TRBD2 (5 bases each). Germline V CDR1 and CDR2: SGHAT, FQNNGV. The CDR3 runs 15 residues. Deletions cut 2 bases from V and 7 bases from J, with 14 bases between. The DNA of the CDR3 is TGTGCCAGCAGCTTAATGGGGGTAATCAGCGGGGAGCTGTTTTTT. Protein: CASSLMGVISGELFF.

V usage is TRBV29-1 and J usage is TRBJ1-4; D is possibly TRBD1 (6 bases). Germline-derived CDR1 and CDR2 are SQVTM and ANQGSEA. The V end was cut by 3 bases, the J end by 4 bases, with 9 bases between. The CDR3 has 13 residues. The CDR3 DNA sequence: TGCAGCGTTGAGGACAGAAATAATGAAAAACTGTTTTTT. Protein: CSVEDRNNEKLFF.

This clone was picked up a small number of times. The CDR3 region is CASTTGVNTEAFF. The CDR3, as DNA: TGTGCCAGCACCACAGGGGTAAACACTGAAGCTTTCTTT. The V and J genes are TRBV5-6 and TRBJ1-1, with 7 nucleotides matching TRBD1. The CDR3 sequence is 13 residues long. V lost 6 bases to trimming and J lost 2 bases; unmatched junction nucleotides: 4. Germline values: CDR1 SGHDT, CDR2 YYEEEE.

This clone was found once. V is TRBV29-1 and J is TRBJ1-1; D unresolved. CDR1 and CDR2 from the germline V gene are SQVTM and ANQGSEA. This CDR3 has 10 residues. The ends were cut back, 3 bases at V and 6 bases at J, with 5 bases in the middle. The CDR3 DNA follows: TGCAGCGTTGAGGAGGCTGAAGCTTTCTTT. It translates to CSVEEAEAFF.

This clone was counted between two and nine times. The CDR3 DNA follows: TGTGCCAGCAGCTTAGGCCCCGGGAACACCTATGGCTACACCTTC. Protein: CASSLGPGNTYGYTF. The chain has TRBV7-2 and TRBJ1-2, with D uncertain. Deletions cut 1 base from V and 4 bases from J, with 13 bases between. CDR3 length: 15 amino acids. Germline V CDR1 and CDR2: SGHTA, FQGNSA. Supplemented by reference TRBV7-2 and TRBJ1-2, the full variable domain reads GAGVSQSPSNKVTEKGKDVELRCDPISGHTALYWYRQSLGQGLEFLIYFQGNSAPDKSGLPSDRFSAERTGGSVSTLTIQRTQQEDSAVYLCASSLGPGNTYGYTFGSGTRLTVV.

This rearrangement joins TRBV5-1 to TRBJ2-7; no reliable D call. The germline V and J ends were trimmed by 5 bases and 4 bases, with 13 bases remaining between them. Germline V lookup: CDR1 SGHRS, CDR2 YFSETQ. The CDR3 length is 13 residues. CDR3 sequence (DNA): TGCGCCAGCAGTCTCTCAACTGGTTACGAGCAGTACTTC. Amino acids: CASSLSTGYEQYF. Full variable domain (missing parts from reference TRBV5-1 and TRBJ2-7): KAGVTQTPRYLIKTRGQQVTLSCSPISGHRSVSWYQQTPGQGLQFLFEYFSETQRNKGNFPGRFSGRQFSNSRSEMNVSTLELGDSALYLCASSLSTGYEQYFGPGTRLTVT.

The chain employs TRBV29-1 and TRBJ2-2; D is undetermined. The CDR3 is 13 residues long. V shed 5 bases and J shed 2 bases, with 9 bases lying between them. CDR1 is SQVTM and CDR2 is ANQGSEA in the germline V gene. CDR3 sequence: CSVRSANTGELFF. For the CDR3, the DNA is TGCAGCGTTCGCTCCGCAAACACCGGGGAGCTGTTTTTT.

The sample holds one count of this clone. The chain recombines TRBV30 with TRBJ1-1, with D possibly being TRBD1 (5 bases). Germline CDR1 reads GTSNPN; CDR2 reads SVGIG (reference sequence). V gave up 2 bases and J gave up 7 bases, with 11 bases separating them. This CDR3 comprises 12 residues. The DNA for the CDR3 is TGTGCCTGGAGTTGGAGGGACTATGAAGCTTTCTTT. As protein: CAWSWRDYEAFF. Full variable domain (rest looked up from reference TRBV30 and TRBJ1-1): SQTIHQWPATLVQPVGSPLSLECTVEGTSNPNLYWYRQAAGRGLQLLFYSVGIGQISSEVPQNLSASRPQDRQFILSSKKLLLSDSGFYLCAWSWRDYEAFFGQGTRLTVV.

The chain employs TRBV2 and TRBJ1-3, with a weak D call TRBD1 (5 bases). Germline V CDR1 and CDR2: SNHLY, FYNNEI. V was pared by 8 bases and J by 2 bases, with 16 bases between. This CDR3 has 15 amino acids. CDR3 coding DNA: TGTGCCAGCTCCGATGAGGGGAGCGCTGGAAACACCATATATTTT. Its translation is CASSDEGSAGNTIYF. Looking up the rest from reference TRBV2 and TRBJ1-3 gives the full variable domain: EPEVTQTPSHQVTQMGQEVILRCVPISNHLYFYWYRQILGQKVEFLVSFYNNEISEKSEIFDDQFSVERPDGSNFTLKIRSTKLEDSAMYFCASSDEGSAGNTIYFGEGSWLTVV.

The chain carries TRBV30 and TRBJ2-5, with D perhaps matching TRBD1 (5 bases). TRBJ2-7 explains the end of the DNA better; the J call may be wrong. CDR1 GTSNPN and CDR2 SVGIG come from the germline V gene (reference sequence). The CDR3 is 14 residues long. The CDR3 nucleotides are TGTGCCTGGAGTGTAGGGAACGGACACTACGAGCAGTACTTC. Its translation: CAWSVGNGHYEQYF.

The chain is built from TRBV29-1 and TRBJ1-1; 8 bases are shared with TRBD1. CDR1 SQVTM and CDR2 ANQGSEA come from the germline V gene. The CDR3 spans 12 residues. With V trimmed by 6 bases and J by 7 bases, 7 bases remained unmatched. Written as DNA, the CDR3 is TGCAGCGTCATAGGACAGGGCGGTGAAGCTTTCTTT. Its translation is CSVIGQGGEAFF.

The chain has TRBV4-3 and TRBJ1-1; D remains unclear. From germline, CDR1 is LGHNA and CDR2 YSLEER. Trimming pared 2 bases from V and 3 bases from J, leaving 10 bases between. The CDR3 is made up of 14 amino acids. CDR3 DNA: TGCGCCAGCAGCCAAAACAGACTGGACACTGAAGCTTTCTTT. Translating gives CASSQNRLDTEAFF.

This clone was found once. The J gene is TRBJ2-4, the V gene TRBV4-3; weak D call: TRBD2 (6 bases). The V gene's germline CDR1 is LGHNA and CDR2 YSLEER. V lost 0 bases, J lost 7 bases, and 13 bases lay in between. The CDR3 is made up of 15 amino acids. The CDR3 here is CASSQETLGGNIQYF. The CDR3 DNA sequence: TGCGCCAGCAGCCAAGAAACCCTCGGAGGGAACATTCAGTACTTC.

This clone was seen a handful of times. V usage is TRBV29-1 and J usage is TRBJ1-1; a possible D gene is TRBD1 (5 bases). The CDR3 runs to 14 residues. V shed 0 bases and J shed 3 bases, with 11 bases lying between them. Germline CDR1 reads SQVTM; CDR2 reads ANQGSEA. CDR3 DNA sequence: TGCAGCGTTGAAGATGGGGACCGGGACACTGAAGCTTTCTTT. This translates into CSVEDGDRDTEAFF.

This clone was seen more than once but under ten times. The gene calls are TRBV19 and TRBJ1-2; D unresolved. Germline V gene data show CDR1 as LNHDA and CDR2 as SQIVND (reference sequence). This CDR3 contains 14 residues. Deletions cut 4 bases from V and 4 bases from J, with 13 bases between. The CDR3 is CASSTPNGGYGYTF. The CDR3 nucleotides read TGTGCCAGTAGTACCCCGAATGGTGGCTATGGCTACACCTTC.

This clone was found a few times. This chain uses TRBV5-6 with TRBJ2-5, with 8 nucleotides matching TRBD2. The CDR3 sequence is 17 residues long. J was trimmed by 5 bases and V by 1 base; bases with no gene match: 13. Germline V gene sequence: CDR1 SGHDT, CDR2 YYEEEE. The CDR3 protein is CASSLKSGGYIRETQYF. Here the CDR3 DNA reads TGTGCCAGCAGCTTGAAAAGCGGGGGATACATAAGGGAGACCCAGTACTTC.

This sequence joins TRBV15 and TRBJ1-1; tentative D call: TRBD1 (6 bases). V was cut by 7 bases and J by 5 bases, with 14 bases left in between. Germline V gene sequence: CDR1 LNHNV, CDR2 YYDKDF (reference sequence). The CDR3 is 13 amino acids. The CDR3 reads CATKGEGWTEAFF. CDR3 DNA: TGTGCCACCAAGGGGGAGGGATGGACTGAAGCTTTCTTT.

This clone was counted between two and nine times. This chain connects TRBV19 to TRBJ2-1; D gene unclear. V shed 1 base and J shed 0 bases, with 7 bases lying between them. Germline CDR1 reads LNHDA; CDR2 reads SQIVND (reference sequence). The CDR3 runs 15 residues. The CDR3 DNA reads TGTGCCAGTAGTATAGCAGGAACCTCCTACAATGAGCAGTTCTTC. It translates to CASSIAGTSYNEQFF.

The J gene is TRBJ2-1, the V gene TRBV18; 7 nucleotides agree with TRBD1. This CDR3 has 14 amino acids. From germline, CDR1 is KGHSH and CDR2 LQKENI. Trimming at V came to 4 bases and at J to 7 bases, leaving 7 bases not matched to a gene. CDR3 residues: CASSLQGVKNEQFF. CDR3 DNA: TGTGCCAGCTCACTTCAGGGGGTGAAGAATGAGCAGTTCTTC.

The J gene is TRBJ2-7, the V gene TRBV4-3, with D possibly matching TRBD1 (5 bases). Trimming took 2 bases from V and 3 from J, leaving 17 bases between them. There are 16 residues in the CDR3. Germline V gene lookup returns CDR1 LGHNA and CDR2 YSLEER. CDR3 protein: CASSQSGRESVYEQYF. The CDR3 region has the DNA TGCGCCAGCAGCCAATCGGGCAGGGAAAGTGTCTACGAGCAGTACTTC.

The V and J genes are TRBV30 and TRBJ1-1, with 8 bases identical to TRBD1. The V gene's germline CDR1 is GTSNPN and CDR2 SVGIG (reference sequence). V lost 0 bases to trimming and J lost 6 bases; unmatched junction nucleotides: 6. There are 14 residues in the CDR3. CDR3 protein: CAWSVQAGGSEAFF. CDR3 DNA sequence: TGTGCCTGGAGTGTACAGGCAGGGGGCTCTGAAGCTTTCTTT.

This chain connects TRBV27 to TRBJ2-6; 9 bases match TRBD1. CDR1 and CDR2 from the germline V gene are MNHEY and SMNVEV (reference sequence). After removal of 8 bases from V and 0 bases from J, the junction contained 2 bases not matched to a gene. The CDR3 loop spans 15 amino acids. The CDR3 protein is CASGQGTSGANVLTF. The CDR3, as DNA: TGTGCCAGCGGACAGGGGACCTCTGGGGCCAACGTCCTGACTTTC.

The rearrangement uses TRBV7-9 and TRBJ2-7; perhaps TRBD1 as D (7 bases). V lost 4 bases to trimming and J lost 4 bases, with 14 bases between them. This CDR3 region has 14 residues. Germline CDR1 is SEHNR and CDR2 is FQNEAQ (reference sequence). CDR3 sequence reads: CASSSSTGTYEQYF. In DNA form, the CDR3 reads TGTGCCAGCAGCTCGTCGACAGGGACTTACGAGCAGTACTTC. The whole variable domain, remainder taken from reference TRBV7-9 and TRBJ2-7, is DTGVSQNPRHKITKRGQNVTFRCDPISEHNRLYWYRQTLGQGPEFLTYFQNEAQLEKSRLLSDRFSAERPKGSFSTLEIQRTEQGDSAMYLCASSSSTGTYEQYFGPGTRLTVT.

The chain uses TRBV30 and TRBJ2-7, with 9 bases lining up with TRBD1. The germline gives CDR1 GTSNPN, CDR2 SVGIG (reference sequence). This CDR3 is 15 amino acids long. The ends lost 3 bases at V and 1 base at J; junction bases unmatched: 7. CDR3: CAWSLGQGKSYEQYF. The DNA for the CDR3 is TGTGCCTGGAGCCTCGGACAGGGGAAATCCTACGAGCAGTACTTC.

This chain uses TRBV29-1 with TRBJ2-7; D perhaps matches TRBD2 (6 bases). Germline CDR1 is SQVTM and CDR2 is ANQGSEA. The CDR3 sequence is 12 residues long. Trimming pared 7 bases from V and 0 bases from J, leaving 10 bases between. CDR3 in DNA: TGCAGCGCTGCGGGGAACTCCTACGAGCAGTACTTC. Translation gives CSAAGNSYEQYF.